This T cell receptor (beta chain) was recovered during a study of beta chain features in type 1 diabetes. Across the whole study: Cell yields, age and gender were similar between patients and healthy donors. Study-level findings and limits: Sampled from patients, naive, central memory and Treg TCRB repertoires appeared more similar than those sampled from healthy donors. The question left open here concerned HLA type influencing TCRB rearrangement.

As regards this clone: The antigen is unknown. This may be a read error: a much more frequent sequence differs by one nucleotide.

The study reverse transcribed the entire isolated RNA, so it sequenced expressed TCRB transcripts. About 3.6 million reads was the average for naive, central memory and regulatory T cell samples. Sequencing used immunoSEQ multiplex PCR; TCRdb keeps in-frame clones, though not all of them. The table includes 200,000 to 250,000 clones, 25% to 30% detected once. Germline CDR1 SQVTM, CDR2 ANQGSEA. CDR3 length equals 16 residues. The source is a man younger than 40 in good health. The J gene is TRBJ2-5, the V gene TRBV29-1, with D tentatively TRBD2 (5 bases). The specimen was central memory CD4+ T cells from blood. The CDR3 protein is CCVEDPGGSTPETQYF. The CDR3 DNA sequence: TGCTGCGTTGAAGATCCAGGTGGGAGTACCCCAGAGACCCAGTACTTC.